These T cell receptor beta chains were read from a single sample in a study of human T cells and chemical hapten exposure. Each CDR3 protein is one row after TCRdb ran MiXCR on the RACE reads. The sample consists of 80,000 to 100,000 distinct CDR3 sequences, 9% to 9.5% of them appearing once. The sequences come from whole blood, collected in connection with sensitization to the hapten diphenylcyclopropenone (DPC). These receptor sequences come from a woman in her thirties or forties with alopecia areata. Some clones in this sample may be carry-over from other donors' samples. Both conserved end residues are part of each CDR3. D genes are given only for firm matches. Rows may omit the clone size; those that give it use once, few, many or a size class.

clone size,D gene,J gene,V gene,CDR3 DNA,CDR3 protein
.,.,TRBJ1-1,TRBV12-3/TRBV12-4,TGTGCCAGCAGCCGGGTAGTGAACACTGAAGCTTTCTTT,CASSRVVNTEAFF
.,.,TRBJ2-7,TRBV28,TGTGCCAGCAGTTTTTACTCCAAGGGTCCCTACGAGCAGTACTTC,CASSFYSKGPYEQYF
many,.,TRBJ1-1,TRBV5-6,TGTGCCAGCAGCTGGCGGCGGCCGAACACTGAAGCTTTCTTT,CASSWRRPNTEAFF
once,.,TRBJ2-1,TRBV7-2,TGTGCCAGCAGCTTAGCCCAACCCGGGGAGCAGTTCTTC,CASSLAQPGEQFF
many,.,TRBJ2-7,TRBV20-1,TGCAGTGCTCGCCCGACGACGGCATTCTCCTACGAGCAGTACTTC,CSARPTTAFSYEQYF
many,TRBD2,TRBJ2-1,TRBV4-3,TGCGCCAGCAGCCAACAAGCGGGAGGGTACAATGAGCAGTTCTTC,CASSQQAGGYNEQFF
many,.,TRBJ2-5,TRBV3-1,TGTGCCAGCAGCCAATACGGGGTCGGAGAGACCCAGTACTTC,CASSQYGVGETQYF
few,TRBD1,TRBJ1-2,TRBV12-3/TRBV12-4,TGTGCCAGCAGTTTAGGCCAGGGGGGCGGTGGCTACACCTTC,CASSLGQGGGGYTF
.,.,TRBJ2-1,TRBV30,TGTGCCTGGAGTGGGGTCTCCTACAATGAGCAGTTCTTC,CAWSGVSYNEQFF
few,TRBD2,TRBJ2-1,TRBV3-1,TGTGCCAGCAGCCCACCGACTAGCGGGAGCCATGAGCAGTTCTTC,CASSPPTSGSHEQFF
.,.,TRBJ1-1,TRBV2,TGTGCCAGCAGTGAACAGGGGTCCTCTTTCTTT,CASSEQGSSFF
.,.,TRBJ2-6,TRBV28,TGTGCCAGCAGCTCCCTAGGCTCTGGGGCCAACGTCCTGACTTTC,CASSSLGSGANVLTF
.,.,TRBJ2-1,TRBV9,TGTGCCAGCAGCCCCTTTTCTAGCAGGAGCTCCTACAATGAGCAGTTCTTC,CASSPFSSRSSYNEQFF
few,.,TRBJ1-2,TRBV5-1,TGCGCCAGCAGCTTGGACAGATCTGGCTACACCTTC,CASSLDRSGYTF
.,.,TRBJ2-1,TRBV20-1,TGCAGTGTGGGTAGGGACGGAGACAATGAGCAGTTCTTC,CSVGRDGDNEQFF
many,.,TRBJ1-1,TRBV20-1,TGCAGGGTTGAGACAACGAACACTGAAGCTTTCTTT,CRVETTNTEAFF
few,.,TRBJ2-1,TRBV7-8,TGTGCCAGCAGCCTCCTGGTGACTACCAATGAGCAGTTCTTC,CASSLLVTTNEQFF
many,.,TRBJ2-7,TRBV5-1,TGCGCCAGCAGCTCCCGACTAGGGGACTACGAGCAGTACTTC,CASSSRLGDYEQYF
many,.,TRBJ2-3,TRBV4-3,TGCGCCAGCAGCCAACAGGTTGGGGGTCGGGTCCTCCTTTTT,CASSQQVGGRVLLF
.,.,TRBJ2-5,TRBV6-2/TRBV6-3,TGTGCCAGCTTACGACCGTACCAAGAGACCCAGTACTTC,CASLRPYQETQYF
few,.,TRBJ1-5,TRBV7-2,TGTGCCAGCAGCGGGGGTTACAGGGCTCCCGGTTATGATCAGCCCCAGCATTTT,CASSGGYRAPGYDQPQHF
.,.,TRBJ2-5,TRBV7-9,TGTGCCAGCGGCCCGGGGCCCTCAGAGACCCAGTACTTC,CASGPGPSETQYF
many,.,TRBJ2-3,TRBV4-3,TGCGCCAGCAGCCAAGGACCGTTAGAGTCCGATACGCAGTATTTT,CASSQGPLESDTQYF
many,.,TRBJ1-3,TRBV4-2,TGTGCCAGCAGCCCCAGCGGGGGCCTCTCTGGAAACACCATATATTTT,CASSPSGGLSGNTIYF
many,.,TRBJ1-5,TRBV3-1,TGTGCCAGCAGCCAAGCTGCGATTAGCAATCAGCCCCAGCATTTT,CASSQAAISNQPQHF
many,.,TRBJ2-3,TRBV20-1,TGCAGTGCTAGTGTGGGAGTCACAGATACGCAGTATTTT,CSASVGVTDTQYF
.,.,TRBJ2-2,TRBV7-2,TGTGCCAGCAGCTTAGGTTCGAACACCGGGGAGCTGTTTTTT,CASSLGSNTGELFF
.,TRBD1,TRBJ2-5,TRBV20-1,TGCAGTGCTGGCCCACAGGGGGCAGAGACCCAGTACTTC,CSAGPQGAETQYF